The sample holds many counts of the clone carrying this T cell receptor beta chain. The target antigen is unknown. This beta chain is an off-target read within a library intended for alpha chains, so its frequency means little. Time point described: sample taken at primary tumor resection. TCRdb ran MiXCR on the 5' RACE reads and lists one entry per CDR3 protein. The sample yields 15,000 to 20,000 distinct CDR3 sequences, approximately 6.2% seen once. The sample is drawn from a study of spatial heterogeneity in lung cancer. General observations from the study: Counts that tracked tumor mutation counts were those of expanded intratumoral alpha and beta TCRs.

Deletions cut 3 bases from V and 6 bases from J, with 15 bases between. The germline V gene encodes CDR1 MDHEN and CDR2 SYDVKM. The CDR3 runs 15 residues. The TCR sequence derives from a male donor with early-stage non-small cell lung cancer. Sequences were derived from lung tumor tissue, sampled at surgery. This chain links TRBV28 with TRBJ1-5, with a possible D match to TRBD1 (6 bases). The CDR3 reads CASSFGGARSQPQHF. For the CDR3, the DNA is TGTGCCAGCAGTTTTGGGGGGGCAAGGTCTCAGCCCCAGCATTTT.